These 18 T cell receptor beta chains came from one sample sequenced in a study of T cell changes during pregnancy in multiple sclerosis (dated by TCRdb to the late 2010s). Receptor libraries were prepared by the immunoSEQ multiplex PCR assay. In TCRdb, the immuneACCESS table is reduced to in-frame sequences with V and J assigned. These tables do not hold every clone; where another copy was compared, an unresolved V gene accounts for under half, and the others remain unexplained. The sample includes about 80,000 clones, with roughly nine tenths observed a single time. Together, the top ten hold 1.4% of the sample. Here the sequenced sample was peripheral blood, taken before pregnancy. These TCRs come from a female donor with multiple sclerosis, enrolled in a pregnancy study.

The chain employs TRBV5-4 and TRBJ2-7; TRBD1 aligns across 7 bases. In germline, CDR1 is SGHNT, CDR2 YYREEE (reference sequence). Trimming removed 3 bases from V and 3 bases from J; junction bases left unmatched: 9. The CDR3 spans 15 residues. DNA for the CDR3: TGTGCCAGCAGCTCAATACGGGACAGAGGCTACGAGCAGTACTTC. As protein: CASSSIRDRGYEQYF.

The genes are TRBV9 and TRBJ2-1, with 7 bases that match TRBD2. V trimming: 1 base; J trimming: 2 bases; junction bases outside the gene matches: 3. This CDR3 comprises 15 residues. Germline CDR1 reads SGDLS; CDR2 reads YYNGEE. The CDR3 loop reads CASSVSGEAYNEQFF. The CDR3 DNA sequence: TGTGCCAGCAGCGTAAGCGGGGAAGCCTACAATGAGCAGTTCTTC.

To note about this clone: A read error may account for a junction end that differs from germline. The V and J genes are TRBV7-7 and TRBJ2-2; 11 bases match TRBD1. The CDR3 runs 15 residues. The germline V gene has CDR1 SSHAT and CDR2 FNYEAQ (reference sequence). The CDR3 region has the DNA TGTGCTAGCAGCTTAGGGACAGGGGGATCCGGGGAGCTGTTTTTT. Translated: CASSLGTGGSGELFF. The variable domain in full, with the rest retrieved from reference TRBV7-7 and TRBJ2-2, is GAGVSQSPRYKVTKRGQDVTLRCDPISSHATLYWYQQALGQGPEFLTYFNYEAQPDKSGLPSDRFSAERPEGSISTLTIQRTEQRDSAMYRCASSLGTGGSGELFFGEGSRLTVL.

The rearrangement uses TRBV9 and TRBJ2-3, with 14 positions matching TRBD2. The J segment lost 2 bases and the V segment lost 0 bases, leaving 5 bases of the junction unmatched. Germline values: CDR1 SGDLS, CDR2 YYNGEE. CDR3 length: 18 amino acids. Here the CDR3 DNA reads TGTGCCAGCAGCGTAGCGGGACTAGCGGGGGCCAACACAGATACGCAGTATTTT. Translating it yields CASSVAGLAGANTDTQYF.

The J gene is TRBJ2-2, the V gene TRBV7-6; weak D call: TRBD2 (6 bases). CDR3 length equals 17 residues. Germline V gives CDR1 SGHVS, CDR2 FNYEAQ. V dropped 5 bases and J dropped 6 bases, with 22 bases sitting between them. In DNA form, the CDR3 reads TGTGCCAGCAGCGTGGGACTCCCCGGTTTGGTCGCCGGGGAGCTGTTTTTT. Translated, it gives CASSVGLPGLVAGELFF.

The chain joins TRBV29-1 to TRBJ1-1; D may be TRBD1 (5 bases). The CDR3 length is 11 residues. Germline CDR1 is SQVTM and CDR2 is ANQGSEA. The CDR3 loop is CSAGFSPEAFF. The CDR3 coding sequence is TGCAGTGCAGGGTTCAGTCCGGAAGCTTTCTTT.

The CDR3 region is CASSVVREGGEQFF. The CDR3 coding sequence is TGTGCCAGCAGCGTAGTCAGGGAAGGCGGTGAGCAGTTCTTC. The chain employs TRBV9 and TRBJ2-1; perhaps TRBD1 as D (5 bases). Germline V gives CDR1 SGDLS, CDR2 YYNGEE. The V gene lost 0 bases and the J gene lost 9 bases, with 13 bases spanning the gap. CDR3 length: 14 residues.

This chain connects TRBV6-1 to TRBJ1-2; D is uncertain. V lost 8 bases to trimming and J lost 6 bases, with 7 bases between them. CDR1 and CDR2 from the germline V gene are MNHNS and SASEGT. The CDR3 covers 10 residues. As DNA, the CDR3 is TGTGCCAGCTATTTAGATGGCTACACCTTC. Translation gives CASYLDGYTF.

Regarding this clone: Distinct nucleotide sequences in the sample also encode this CDR3. The chain couples TRBV7-3 to TRBJ2-3; TRBD2 might be the D (6 bases). With 2 bases removed from V and 2 bases from J, the gap between germline ends came to 8 bases. Germline V gives CDR1 SGHTA, CDR2 FQGTGA. The CDR3 consists of 14 residues. CDR3 in amino acids: CASSLGGATDTQYF. In DNA, the CDR3 is TGTGCCAGCAGCTTAGGCGGGGCCACAGATACGCAGTATTTT.

This clone came up a few times. The chain joins TRBV6-1 to TRBJ1-5; 12 bases match TRBD1. Trimming took 6 bases from V and 7 from J; bases not matched to a gene: 4. CDR3 length: 14 amino acids. CDR1 is MNHNS and CDR2 is SASEGT in the germline V gene. CDR3 nucleotide sequence: TGTGCCAGCAGAGGGACAGGGGGCTGGCAGCCCCAGCATTTT. Translation: CASRGTGGWQPQHF.

This clone was counted between two and nine times. The chain is built from TRBV5-4 and TRBJ1-1, with D perhaps matching TRBD1 (5 bases). The CDR3 has 14 residues. V was trimmed by 4 bases and J by 5 bases, leaving 15 bases between them. Germline V gives CDR1 SGHNT, CDR2 YYREEE (reference sequence). The chain's CDR3 is CASSGLGRGTEAFF. CDR3 sequence (DNA): TGTGCCAGCAGCGGGCTGGGACGGGGGACTGAAGCTTTCTTT.

This clone was observed a single time. This sequence joins TRBV18 and TRBJ1-3; unclear D gene. Germline CDR1 KGHSH, CDR2 LQKENI. V was pared by 3 bases and J by 0 bases, with 12 bases between. CDR3 length: 16 amino acids. CDR3 nucleotide sequence: TGTGCCAGCTCACCCGCGGGCTCTTCCTCTGGAAACACCATATATTTT. Encoded protein: CASSPAGSSSGNTIYF.

This clone was observed once. The V and J genes are TRBV5-4 and TRBJ2-7; 7 bases are a match to TRBD1. This CDR3 region has 14 residues. Germline CDR1 reads SGHNT; CDR2 reads YYREEE (reference sequence). Trimming took 4 bases from V and 1 from J; bases not matched to a gene: 5. CDR3 loop: CASSNPGQSYEQYF. The CDR3 DNA sequence: TGTGCCAGCAGCAATCCGGGACAGTCCTACGAGCAGTACTTC.

The chain employs TRBV6-5 and TRBJ1-2, with 7 bases identical to TRBD1. This CDR3 has 16 amino acids. V was pared by 0 bases and J by 4 bases, with 8 bases of the junction left unmatched. Germline V lookup: CDR1 MNHEY, CDR2 SVGAGI. The CDR3: CASSYSTGQTLYGYTF. CDR3 sequence (DNA): TGTGCCAGCAGTTACTCGACGGGACAGACTCTCTATGGCTACACCTTC.

The genes are TRBV6-6 and TRBJ2-3; TRBD2 might be the D (6 bases). V dropped 7 bases and J dropped 10 bases, with 18 bases sitting between them. This CDR3 has 13 amino acids. Germline CDR1 reads MNHNY; CDR2 reads SVGAGI (reference sequence). CDR3 bases: TGTGCCAGCACCAGACTGGCAGGAGGGGCGCAGTATTTT. Protein product: CASTRLAGGAQYF.

V is TRBV30 and J is TRBJ2-3, with D possibly being TRBD1 (6 bases). Germline CDR1 reads GTSNPN; CDR2 reads SVGIG (reference sequence). With 6 bases removed from V and 6 bases from J, the gap between germline ends came to 16 bases. There are 13 residues in the CDR3. This chain's CDR3 is CACQSKGEDTQYF. CDR3 coding DNA: TGTGCCTGCCAATCCAAGGGGGAGGATACGCAGTATTTT. The entire variable domain, with the rest obtained from reference TRBV30 and TRBJ2-3, is as follows: SQTIHQWPATLVQPVGSPLSLECTVEGTSNPNLYWYRQAAGRGLQLLFYSVGIGQISSEVPQNLSASRPQDRQFILSSKKLLLSDSGFYLCACQSKGEDTQYFGPGTRLTVL.

The chain employs TRBV7-8 and TRBJ2-7; 7 positions agree with TRBD1. The ends lost 5 bases at V and 6 bases at J; junction bases unmatched: 13. The CDR3 is 15 amino acids. Germline V gives CDR1 SGHVS, CDR2 FQNEAQ. This chain's CDR3 is CASSPLKGARAEQYF. CDR3 coding DNA: TGTGCCAGCAGCCCGCTTAAGGGGGCGCGGGCCGAGCAGTACTTC.

The chain couples TRBV19 to TRBJ2-2; no clear D. Trimming took 10 bases from V and 3 from J, leaving 6 bases between them. The CDR3 extends over 11 amino acids. The V gene's germline CDR1 is LNHDA and CDR2 SQIVND (reference sequence). CDR3 amino acids: CATVDTGELFF. Written as DNA, the CDR3 is TGTGCCACCGTCGACACCGGGGAGCTGTTTTTT.